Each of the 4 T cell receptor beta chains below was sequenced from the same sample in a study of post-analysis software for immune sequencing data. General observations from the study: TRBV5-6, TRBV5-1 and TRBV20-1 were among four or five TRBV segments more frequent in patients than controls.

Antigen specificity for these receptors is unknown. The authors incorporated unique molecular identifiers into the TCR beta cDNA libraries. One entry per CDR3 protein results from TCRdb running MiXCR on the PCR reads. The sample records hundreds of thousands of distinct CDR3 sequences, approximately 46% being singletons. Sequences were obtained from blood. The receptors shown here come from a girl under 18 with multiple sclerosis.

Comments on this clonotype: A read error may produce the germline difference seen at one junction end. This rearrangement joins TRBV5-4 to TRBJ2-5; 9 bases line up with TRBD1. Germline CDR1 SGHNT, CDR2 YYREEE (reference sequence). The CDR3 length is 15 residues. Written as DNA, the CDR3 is TGTGGCAGCAGCCGGGGGACAGGGTGGCAAGAGACCCAGTACTTC. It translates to CGSSRGTGWQETQYF.

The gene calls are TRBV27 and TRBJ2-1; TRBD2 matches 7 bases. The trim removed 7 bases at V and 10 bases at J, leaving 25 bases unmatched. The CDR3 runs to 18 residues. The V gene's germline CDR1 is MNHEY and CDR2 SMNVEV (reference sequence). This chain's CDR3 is CASIKAGRAGLPPGEQFF. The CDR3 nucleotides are TGTGCCAGCATTAAAGCAGGGAGGGCGGGACTCCCGCCCGGCGAGCAGTTCTTC.

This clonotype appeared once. The CDR3 sequence: CSVSAGGRQETQYF. The CDR3 DNA is TGCAGCGTTTCAGCGGGAGGGCGCCAAGAGACCCAGTACTTC. This chain connects TRBV29-1 to TRBJ2-5, with 10 positions matching TRBD2. V lost 5 bases and J lost 1; bases outside the gene matches: 4. The CDR3 has 14 amino acids. Germline loops: CDR1 SQVTM, CDR2 ANQGSEA.

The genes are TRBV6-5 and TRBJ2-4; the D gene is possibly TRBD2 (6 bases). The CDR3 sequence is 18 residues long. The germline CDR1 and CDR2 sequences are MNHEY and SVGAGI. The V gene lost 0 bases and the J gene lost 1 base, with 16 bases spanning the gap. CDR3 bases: TGTGCCAGCAGTTACTCGGGAGGAGGTAGCGTGGCCAAAAACATTCAGTACTTC. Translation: CASSYSGGGSVAKNIQYF.